This TCR beta chain comes out of a study of blood T cell repertoires in COVID-19. Overall study context: Collection of acute and convalescent COVID-19 samples took place in the United States, Italy and Spain. T cells, B-cell-depleted T cells, or PBMCs provided the cDNA or gDNA that served as material.

Concerning this clone: Other DNA sequences in this sample translate to the same CDR3.

Some clones are missing from TCRdb's copy, which holds only in-frame ones; the method was immunoSEQ multiplex PCR. Counted here are some 120,000 clones, around 86% occurring once; the ten biggest clones make up 12%. V was trimmed by 4 bases and J by 5 bases, leaving 9 bases between them. The CDR3 is made up of 13 amino acids. Per germline, CDR1 SGHRS and CDR2 YFSETQ. This chain uses TRBV5-1 with TRBJ1-4, with D perhaps TRBD1 (6 bases). Sequenced material: peripheral blood. The receptor comes from a man in his 60s with acute or convalescent COVID-19. The CDR3 spells CASSPGQNEKLFF. CDR3 sequence (DNA): TGCGCCAGCAGCCCAGGACAGAATGAAAAACTGTTTTTT.